This T cell receptor beta chain was profiled in a study of OX40 agonist ivuxolimab in advanced cancers. Looking at the study overall: Dose-escalation patients' cancers were hepatocellular carcinoma, melanoma, renal cell or head and neck cancer. Whole-study results and caveats: Clones of CD4+ and CD8+ blood T cells grew by week 6 at doses of 0.1 to 3.0 mg/kg. Partial responders dosed at 0.1-3.0 mg/kg displayed clonal expansion ranking among the lowest. It was also the case that some nonresponders had low normalized T-cell clonal expansion.

The V gene's germline CDR1 is KGHSH and CDR2 LQKENI. The CDR3 sequence is 15 residues long. Trimming removed 6 bases from V and 8 bases from J; junction bases left unmatched: 9. This clone occurred a few times. The antigen remains undetermined. TCRdb's copy holds only in-frame clones and misses some; the assay was immunoSEQ multiplex PCR. The sample lists tens of thousands of clones; about 86% were seen once. The chain carries TRBV18 and TRBJ1-6; 8 nucleotides match TRBD1. The sequence was collected from an adult with an advanced solid tumor such as melanoma, head and neck, liver or kidney cancer. The material was CD4+ or CD8+ T cells sorted from blood, obtained in a trial of the OX40 agonist ivuxolimab. The CDR3 loop reads CASSPGQGSDSPLHF. The CDR3 DNA sequence: TGTGCCAGCTCCCCAGGACAGGGTTCGGATTCACCCCTCCACTTT.